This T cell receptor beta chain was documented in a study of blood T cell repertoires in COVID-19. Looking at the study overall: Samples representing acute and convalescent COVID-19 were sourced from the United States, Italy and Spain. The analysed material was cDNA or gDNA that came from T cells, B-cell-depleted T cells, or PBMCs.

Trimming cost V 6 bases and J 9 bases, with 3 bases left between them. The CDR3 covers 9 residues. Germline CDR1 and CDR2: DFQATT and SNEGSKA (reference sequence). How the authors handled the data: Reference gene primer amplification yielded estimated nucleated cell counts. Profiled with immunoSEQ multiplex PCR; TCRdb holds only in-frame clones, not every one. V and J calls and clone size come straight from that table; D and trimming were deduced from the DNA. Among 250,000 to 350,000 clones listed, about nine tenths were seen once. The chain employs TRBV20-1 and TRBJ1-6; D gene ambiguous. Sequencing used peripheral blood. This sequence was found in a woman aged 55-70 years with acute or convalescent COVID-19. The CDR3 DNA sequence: TGCAGTGCCGGTTCACCCCTCCACTTT. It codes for CSAGSPLHF.